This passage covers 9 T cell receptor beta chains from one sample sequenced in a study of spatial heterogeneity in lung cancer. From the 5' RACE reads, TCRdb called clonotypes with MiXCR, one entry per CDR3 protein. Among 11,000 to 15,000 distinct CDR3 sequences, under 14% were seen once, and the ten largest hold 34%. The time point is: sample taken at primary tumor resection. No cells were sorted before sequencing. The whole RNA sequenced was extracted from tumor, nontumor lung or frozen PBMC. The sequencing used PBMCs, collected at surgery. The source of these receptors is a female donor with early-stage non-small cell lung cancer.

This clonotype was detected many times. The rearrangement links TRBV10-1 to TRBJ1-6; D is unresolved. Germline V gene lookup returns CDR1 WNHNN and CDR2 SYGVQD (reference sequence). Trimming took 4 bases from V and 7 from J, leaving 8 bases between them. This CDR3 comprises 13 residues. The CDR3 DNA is TGCGCCAGCAGTGGGACGGGGAATTCACCCCTCCACTTT. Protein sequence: CASSGTGNSPLHF.

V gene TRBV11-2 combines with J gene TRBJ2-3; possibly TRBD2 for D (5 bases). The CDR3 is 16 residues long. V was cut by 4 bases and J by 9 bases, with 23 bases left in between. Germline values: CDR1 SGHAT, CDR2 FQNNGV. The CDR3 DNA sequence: TGTGCCAGCAGCTGGCGGCGGGCAGTAAACAATGGGACGCAGTATTTT. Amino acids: CASSWRRAVNNGTQYF. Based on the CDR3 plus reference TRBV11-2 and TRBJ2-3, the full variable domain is EAGVAQSPRYKIIEKRQSVAFWCNPISGHATLYWYQQILGQGPKLLIQFQNNGVVDDSQLPKDRFSAERLKGVDSTLKIQPAKLEDSAVYLCASSWRRAVNNGTQYFGPGTRLTVL.

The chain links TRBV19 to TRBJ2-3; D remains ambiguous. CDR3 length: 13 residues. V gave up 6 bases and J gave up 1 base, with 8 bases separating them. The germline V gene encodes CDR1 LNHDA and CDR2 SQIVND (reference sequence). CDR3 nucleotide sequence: TGTGCCAGTAGCGACCTGGGCACAGATACGCAGTATTTT. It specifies CASSDLGTDTQYF.

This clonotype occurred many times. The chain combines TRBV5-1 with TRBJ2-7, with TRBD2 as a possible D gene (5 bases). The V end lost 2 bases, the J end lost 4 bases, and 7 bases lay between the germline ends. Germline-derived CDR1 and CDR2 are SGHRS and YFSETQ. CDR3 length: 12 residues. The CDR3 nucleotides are TGCGCCAGCAGCTTTGGACTGTACGAGCAGTACTTC. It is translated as CASSFGLYEQYF.

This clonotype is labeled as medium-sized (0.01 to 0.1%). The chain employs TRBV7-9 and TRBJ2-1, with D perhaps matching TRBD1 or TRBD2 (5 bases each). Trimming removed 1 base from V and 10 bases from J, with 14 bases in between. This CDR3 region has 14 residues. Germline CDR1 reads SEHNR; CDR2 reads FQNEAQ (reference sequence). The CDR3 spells CASSLGLPEGEQFF. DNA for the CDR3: TGTGCCAGCAGCTTAGGACTTCCCGAGGGGGAGCAGTTCTTC.

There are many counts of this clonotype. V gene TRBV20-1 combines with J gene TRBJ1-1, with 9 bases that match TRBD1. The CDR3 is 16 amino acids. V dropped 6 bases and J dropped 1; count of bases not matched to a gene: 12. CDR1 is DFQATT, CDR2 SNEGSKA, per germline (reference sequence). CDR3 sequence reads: CSAKTALGQGNTEAFF. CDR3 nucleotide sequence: TGCAGTGCCAAGACAGCCTTGGGACAGGGGAACACTGAAGCTTTCTTT.

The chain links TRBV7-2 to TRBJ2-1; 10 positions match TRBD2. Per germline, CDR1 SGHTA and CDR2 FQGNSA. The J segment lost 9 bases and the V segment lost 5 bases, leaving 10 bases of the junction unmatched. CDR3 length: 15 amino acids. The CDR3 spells CASSPTSGGAFEQFF. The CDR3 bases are TGTGCCAGCAGCCCTACGAGCGGGGGGGCCTTTGAGCAGTTCTTC.

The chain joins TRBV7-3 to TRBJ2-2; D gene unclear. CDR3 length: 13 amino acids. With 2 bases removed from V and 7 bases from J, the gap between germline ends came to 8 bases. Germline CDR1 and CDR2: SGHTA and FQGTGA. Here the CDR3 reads CASSLYAGGELFF. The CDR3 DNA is TGTGCCAGCAGCTTATACGCCGGCGGGGAGCTGTTTTTT. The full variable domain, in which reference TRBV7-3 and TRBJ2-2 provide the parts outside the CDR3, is GAGVSQTPSNKVTEKGKYVELRCDPISGHTALYWYRQSLGQGPEFLIYFQGTGAADDSGLPNDRFFAVRPEGSVSTLKIQRTERGDSAVYLCASSLYAGGELFFGEGSRLTVL.

CDR3: CASRPPTSGPLRGEQYF. The CDR3 DNA follows: TGTGCCAGCAGACCCCCGACTAGCGGGCCACTCCGCGGCGAGCAGTACTTC. The V and J genes are TRBV6-2 or TRBV6-3 and TRBJ2-7, with TRBD2 identical over 10 bases. J lost 6 bases, V lost 6 bases, and 17 bases had no gene match. Germline V gives CDR1 MNHEY, CDR2 SVGEGT. This CDR3 spans 17 amino acids.